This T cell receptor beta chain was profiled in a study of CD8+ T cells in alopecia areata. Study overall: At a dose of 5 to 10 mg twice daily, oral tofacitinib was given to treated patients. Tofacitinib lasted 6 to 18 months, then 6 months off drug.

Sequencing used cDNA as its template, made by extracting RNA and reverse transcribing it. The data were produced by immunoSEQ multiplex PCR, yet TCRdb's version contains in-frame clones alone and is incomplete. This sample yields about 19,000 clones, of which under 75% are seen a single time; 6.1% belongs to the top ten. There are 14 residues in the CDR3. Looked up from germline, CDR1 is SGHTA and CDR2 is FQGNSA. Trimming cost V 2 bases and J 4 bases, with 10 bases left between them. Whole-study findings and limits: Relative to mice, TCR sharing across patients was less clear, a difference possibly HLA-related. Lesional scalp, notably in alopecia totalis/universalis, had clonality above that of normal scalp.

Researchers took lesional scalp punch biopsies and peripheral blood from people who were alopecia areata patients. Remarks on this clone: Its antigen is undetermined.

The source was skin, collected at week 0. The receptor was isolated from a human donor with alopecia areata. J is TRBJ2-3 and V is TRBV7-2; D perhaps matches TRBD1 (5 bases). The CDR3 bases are TGTGCCAGCAGCTTACAACAGGCCGCAGATACGCAGTATTTT. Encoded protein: CASSLQQAADTQYF.